These T cell receptor beta chains were read from a single sample in a study of blood T cell repertoires in COVID-19. Clones were read by immunoSEQ multiplex PCR, and TCRdb kept only the in-frame ones, dropping some. In the table there are a few hundred thousand clones, about 89% of which are singletons. The sample taken for sequencing was PBMCs or T cells enriched from blood (not recorded which). All receptors derive from a human donor in a cohort exposed to, infected with or recovered from COVID-19 (not recorded which). The donor label of this sample is uncertain. CDR3s include the opening cysteine and the closing phenylalanine or tryptophan. D genes are given only for firm matches. A row's size may be missing; if present it is once, few, many or a size class.

d_call	clone_size	v_call	j_call	cdr3_nt	cdr3_aa
-	-	TRBV30	TRBJ1-1	TGTGCTCTGCGTCTCCAGGGAAGGACTGAAGCTTTCTTT	CALRLQGRTEAFF
-	-	TRBV10-1	TRBJ1-1	TGCGCCAGCACCCCGAAGGGGCTTTACTCCGTGGACACTGAAGCTTTCTTT	CASTPKGLYSVDTEAFF
-	-	TRBV27	TRBJ1-6	TGTGCCAGCAGTTACCAGGGGAGGGTCTCACCCCTCCACTTT	CASSYQGRVSPLHF
-	-	TRBV6-2/TRBV6-3	TRBJ2-7	TGTGCCAGCAGTTACGCAACAGGGATCGGGTCCTACGAGCAGTACTTC	CASSYATGIGSYEQYF
-	-	TRBV19	TRBJ1-5	TGTGCCAGTAGCTCCGGGGGGGGGAGCTATAGCAATCAGCCCCAGCATTTT	CASSSGGGSYSNQPQHF
TRBD2	-	TRBV6-4	TRBJ2-3	TGTGCCAGCAGCTCACTAGCGGGGGCTAGCACAGATACGCAGTATTTT	CASSSLAGASTDTQYF
-	-	TRBV29-1	TRBJ2-7	TGCAGCGTTGAAGCCCCCAGCGCCGAGCAGTACTTC	CSVEAPSAEQYF
-	-	TRBV15	TRBJ1-3	TGTGCCACCAGCCCCCCGGGAGAATCTGGAAACACCATATATTTT	CATSPPGESGNTIYF
-	once	TRBV6-5	TRBJ1-5	TGTGCCAGCAGTTACTCGAGCCGGAGACAGCCCCAGCATTTT	CASSYSSRRQPQHF
TRBD1	-	TRBV5-8	TRBJ2-5	TGTGCCAGCAGCCCCGGACAGGGAAGAGATGAGACCCAGTACTTC	CASSPGQGRDETQYF
TRBD1	-	TRBV5-6	TRBJ1-6	TGTGCCAGCAGCTCCGGGACAGGATGGGGTTCACCCCTCCACTTT	CASSSGTGWGSPLHF
TRBD1	-	TRBV2	TRBJ1-2	TGTGCCAGCAGCTCGGACAGGGTTGGGTATGGCTACACCTTC	CASSSDRVGYGYTF
TRBD1	-	TRBV6-2/TRBV6-3	TRBJ1-5	TGTGCCAGCAGTTTATTGAGGACAGGGCGAGCCAATCAGCCCCAGCATTTT	CASSLLRTGRANQPQHF
-	once	TRBV6-2/TRBV6-3	TRBJ1-4	TGTGCCAGCAGCCCTACCGTGAGAGCCACAACTAATGAAAAACTGTTTTTT	CASSPTVRATTNEKLFF
-	-	TRBV4-1	TRBJ2-2	TGCGCCAGCAGCCCCTCCCCCCGGGCCGGGGAGCTGTTTTTT	CASSPSPRAGELFF
-	-	TRBV4-3	TRBJ1-1	TGCGCCAGCAGCCAAGTCCCGGGGGTAAGCGCTGAAGCTTTCTTT	CASSQVPGVSAEAFF
TRBD1	few	TRBV5-4	TRBJ2-7	TGTGCCAGCAGCCCGGGACAGGTACACCACGAGCAGTACTTC	CASSPGQVHHEQYF
-	once	TRBV10-1	TRBJ1-2	TGCGCCAGCAGTGCCGGGAGGGGGGATGGCTACACCTTC	CASSAGRGDGYTF
TRBD1	-	TRBV5-1	TRBJ1-1	TGCGCCAGCAGGACAGGGGTATCGGGTGAAGCTTTCTTT	CASRTGVSGEAFF
-	-	TRBV10-2	TRBJ2-2	TGCGCCAGCGATTCAAGGGGGAACACCGGGGAGCTGTTTTTT	CASDSRGNTGELFF
-	-	TRBV24-1	TRBJ1-2	TGTGCCACCAGTGATGGAAGGGGGGGGAACTATGGCTACACCTTC	CATSDGRGGNYGYTF
-	-	TRBV18	TRBJ1-1	TGTGCCAGCTCTCCCAACTCAGCGGGATGGAACACTGAAGCTTTCTTT	CASSPNSAGWNTEAFF
TRBD2	-	TRBV4-2	TRBJ2-3	TGTGCCAGCAGCCAAAAAAGTCGGGGGGGCCGCGATACAGATACGCAGTATTTT	CASSQKSRGGRDTDTQYF
-	once	TRBV9	TRBJ2-3	TGTGCCAGCAGCGTGGGTGCCCAACGATCCAGGGATACGCAGTATTTT	CASSVGAQRSRDTQYF
TRBD1	-	TRBV30	TRBJ1-5	TGTGCCTGGAGTGGGGGACAGGGACTTTCTCAGCCCCAGCATTTT	CAWSGGQGLSQPQHF
-	once	TRBV7-7	TRBJ2-1	TGTGCCAGCAGCTTAGCACCCCGCGGTGAGCAGTTCTTC	CASSLAPRGEQFF
TRBD1	-	TRBV5-5	TRBJ2-7	TGTGCCAGCAGCTCAGGACAGGGGCAATACGAGCAGTACTTC	CASSSGQGQYEQYF
-	-	TRBV9	TRBJ1-2	TGTGCCAGCAGCGTAGTCGAGGGAGGCTACACCTTC	CASSVVEGGYTF
TRBD2	-	TRBV5-6	TRBJ2-3	TGTGCCAGCAGCCGGACGGGAGGGAGGATCACAGATACGCAGTATTTT	CASSRTGGRITDTQYF
-	-	TRBV30	TRBJ2-3	TGTGCCTGGAGTCTCAGAAACACAGATACGCAGTATTTT	CAWSLRNTDTQYF
-	once	TRBV7-8	TRBJ1-2	TGTGCCAGCAGCTTAGGAACGGCGGTTTTGACGATCCGAGATGGCTACACCTTC	CASSLGTAVLTIRDGYTF
TRBD1	-	TRBV9	TRBJ1-5	TGTGCCAGCAGCGTAGGAGCCAGGGGGTATCAGCCCCAGCATTTT	CASSVGARGYQPQHF
TRBD1	-	TRBV18	TRBJ2-5	TGTGCCAGCTCACCACGGGACAGTCGATTTGGGGAGACCCAGTACTTC	CASSPRDSRFGETQYF
TRBD2	-	TRBV7-3	TRBJ2-3	TGTGCCAGTGGGTCGACTAGCGCGGATACGCAGTATTTT	CASGSTSADTQYF
-	-	TRBV4-2	TRBJ2-5	TGTGCCAGCAGCCAAGGGACGGAGGTGGAGACCCAGTACTTC	CASSQGTEVETQYF
-	-	TRBV29-1	TRBJ1-2	TGCAGCGTTGAAGATGGGGCAACAGTTGGCTACACCTTC	CSVEDGATVGYTF
-	-	TRBV7-9	TRBJ1-1	TGTGCCAGCAGGCGGAACACTGAAGCTTTCTTT	CASRRNTEAFF
TRBD1	-	TRBV24-1	TRBJ1-5	TGTGCCACCCCCGGCGGTTCTCAGGGGGCGCGGGGTCAGCCCCAGCATTTT	CATPGGSQGARGQPQHF
-	-	TRBV4-1	TRBJ2-7	TGCGCCAGCAGCCGGTCCGAGGGCTACGAGCAGTACTTC	CASSRSEGYEQYF
-	-	TRBV27	TRBJ2-7	TGTGCCAGCAGTTCTCGCCGACAATTCTACGAGCAGTACTTC	CASSSRRQFYEQYF
-	-	TRBV7-9	TRBJ1-6	TGTGCCAGCAGCGGGCCGGCTAGCTCAACCCTTCACTTT	CASSGPASSTLHF
-	-	TRBV7-9	TRBJ2-7	TGTGCCAGCAGCGTCCCCGGGGTCCACGAGCAGTACTTC	CASSVPGVHEQYF
TRBD2	-	TRBV7-9	TRBJ2-1	TGTGCCAGCAGCTCCCCGACTAGCGGGGAGGGCGAGCAGTTCTTC	CASSSPTSGEGEQFF
TRBD1	-	TRBV5-4	TRBJ2-5	TGTGCCAGCAGCTTTGCGGCCGGGACAGGGGGCCACGAGACCCAGTACTTC	CASSFAAGTGGHETQYF
TRBD2	-	TRBV9	TRBJ2-3	TGTGCCAGCAGCGCCGGAAGCGGGGGCACAGATACGCAGTATTTT	CASSAGSGGTDTQYF
-	-	TRBV18	TRBJ1-1	TGTGCCAGCTCACCAAAGGAGGCCACGAGGGCTTTCTTT	CASSPKEATRAFF
TRBD1	once	TRBV29-1	TRBJ1-2	TGCAGCGGAAGGACAGGGGTCGGCTACACCTTC	CSGRTGVGYTF
-	-	TRBV7-8	TRBJ1-1	TGTGCCAGCACCCTAGCGCTGGGGGGCACTGAAGCTTTCTTT	CASTLALGGTEAFF
TRBD1	-	TRBV25-1	TRBJ1-1	TGTGCCAGCAGTGCCCGCGACAGGGGGGCCACTGAAGCTTTCTTT	CASSARDRGATEAFF
-	-	TRBV5-4	TRBJ1-3	TGTGCCAGCAGCTTGGATCAGACAGGAAACACCATATATTTT	CASSLDQTGNTIYF
-	-	TRBV1	TRBJ2-5	TGCACCAGCAGCCCACCGGGAACGGTAGGAGAGACCCAGTACTTC	CTSSPPGTVGETQYF
-	-	TRBV7-6	TRBJ2-5	TGTGCCAGCAGCCCACCAGGGGCGCAAGAGACCCAGTACTTC	CASSPPGAQETQYF